The clone carrying this T cell receptor beta chain was detected many times. Researchers amplified the TCR beta CDR3 regions from RNA transcripts. HTBI primers were the set used in a first-round RT-PCR of the TCR CDR3. MiXCR was run by TCRdb on the multiplex PCR reads, yielding one entry per CDR3 protein. This table has around 300,000 distinct CDR3 sequences, roughly an eighth appearing once. These data originate in a study of T cells in Graves' hyperthyroidism and ophthalmopathy. CDR3 length: 17 residues. In germline, CDR1 is MDHEN, CDR2 SYDVKM. V was cut by 6 bases and J by 3 bases, with 21 bases left in between.

The TCR comes from a woman aged 40 to 50 with Graves' hyperthyroidism. This chain joins TRBV28 and TRBJ2-1, with D maybe TRBD2 (7 bases). The material sequenced was blood. CDR3 in DNA: TGTGCCAGCAGCCTAGGGGGGGAGGCGGCGGACTACAATGAGCAGTTCTTC. Translation: CASSLGGEAADYNEQFF.